The source of this T cell receptor (beta chain) is a study of T-cell reconstitution after alpha-beta-depleted transplantation in children (dated by TCRdb to the mid-2010s). Regarding the study in general: Using TCR repertoire profiling, the study followed T-cell immune reconstitution in a quantitative way in children after TCRalphabeta/CD19-depleted allogeneic hematopoietic cell transplantation.

Here is what the overall study found, with its caveats: About two months after transplant, the apparently early recovery of alphabetaT-cell counts reportedly depended on just several hundred clones that had expanded rapidly and came from non-depleted graft cells. Over subsequent months, a decline in hyperexpanded clone frequencies was noted, and after one year, T-cell counts and TCRbeta diversity were mostly ascribed to newly produced T cells. In some patients, high TCRbeta diversity at day 60 was attributed to recipient T cells and intrathymic progenitors that had survived conditioning.

The treatment or condition label for this specimen denotes: allogeneic hematopoietic cell transplantation with graft depleted of TCRalphabeta T cells and CD19 B cells. Transplant recipients were children who received TCRalphabeta/CD19-depleted allogeneic hematopoietic cell grafts. There are 13 amino acids in the CDR3, from cysteine to phenylalanine inclusive. Only CDR3 DNA is held: 39 bases, read in frame from base 1. V loses 6 bases, J loses 10 bases, and the germline ends lie 16 bases apart. This clonotype occurred a few times. Its antigen has not been determined. Base qualities are not provided; no much larger clone lies one nucleotide away. Libraries were built with PCR. Sequencer: Illumina HiSeq 2500. TCR libraries were prepared with molecular barcoding, using unique molecular identifiers to normalize TCRbeta repertoire quantification. TCRdb trimmed the raw reads at Q25, called clones with MiXCR and kept productive beta chains. Records with the same CDR3 protein are collapsed into one entry carrying the most frequent genes and DNA. The sample yields roughly 570,000 distinct CDR3 sequences; more than 20% were counted once. Of the sample, around 36% falls within the top ten clones.

The TCR comes from a boy younger than two with Wiskott-Aldrich syndrome, due to receive a stem cell transplant. The sequencing used PBMCs, collected before TCRalphabeta/CD19-depleted stem cell transplant. The chain is assembled from TRBV12-3 or TRBV12-4 and TRBJ2-1; the D gene could be TRBD1 or TRBD2, each one agreeing over 5 bases. The CDR3 protein sequence reads: CASSPGTRGEQFF. The bases are TGTGCCAGCAGCCCAGGGACCCGGGGAGAGCAGTTCTTC.